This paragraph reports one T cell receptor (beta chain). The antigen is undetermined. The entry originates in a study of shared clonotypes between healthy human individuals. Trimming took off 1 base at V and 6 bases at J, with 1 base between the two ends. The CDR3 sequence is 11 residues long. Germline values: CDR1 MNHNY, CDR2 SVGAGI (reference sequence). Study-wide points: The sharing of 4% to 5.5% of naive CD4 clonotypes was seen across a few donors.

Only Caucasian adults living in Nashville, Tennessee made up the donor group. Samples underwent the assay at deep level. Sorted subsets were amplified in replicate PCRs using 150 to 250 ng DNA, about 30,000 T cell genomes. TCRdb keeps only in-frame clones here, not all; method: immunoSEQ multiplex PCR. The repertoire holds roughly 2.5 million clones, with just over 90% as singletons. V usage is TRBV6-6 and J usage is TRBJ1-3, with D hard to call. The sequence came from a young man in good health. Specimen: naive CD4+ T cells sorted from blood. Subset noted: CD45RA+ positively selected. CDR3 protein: CASSYLNTIYF. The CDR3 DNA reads TGTGCCAGCAGTTACTTAAACACCATATATTTT.